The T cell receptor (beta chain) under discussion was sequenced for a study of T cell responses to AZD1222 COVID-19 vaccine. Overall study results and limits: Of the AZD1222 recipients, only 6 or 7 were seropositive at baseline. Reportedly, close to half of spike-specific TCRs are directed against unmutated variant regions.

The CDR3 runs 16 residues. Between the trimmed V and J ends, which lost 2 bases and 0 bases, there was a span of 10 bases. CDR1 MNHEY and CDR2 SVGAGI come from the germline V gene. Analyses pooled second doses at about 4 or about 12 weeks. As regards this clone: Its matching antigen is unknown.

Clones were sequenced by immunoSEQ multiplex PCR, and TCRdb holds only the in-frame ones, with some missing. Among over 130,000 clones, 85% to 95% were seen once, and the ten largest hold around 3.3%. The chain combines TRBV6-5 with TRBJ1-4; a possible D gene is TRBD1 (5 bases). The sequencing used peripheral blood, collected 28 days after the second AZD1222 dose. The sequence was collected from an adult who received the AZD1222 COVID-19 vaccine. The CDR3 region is CASSYGRVPTNEKLFF. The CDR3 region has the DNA TGTGCCAGCAGTTACGGCAGGGTTCCAACTAATGAAAAACTGTTTTTT.